A selection of T cell receptor beta chains follows, all from one sample in a study of human T cells and chemical hapten exposure. One entry per CDR3 protein results from TCRdb running MiXCR on the RACE reads. The sample carries 150,000 to 200,000 distinct CDR3 sequences, roughly 15% recorded once. The sequencing used whole blood, collected in connection with sensitization to the hapten diphenylcyclopropenone (DPC). These receptors were taken from a woman aged 25 to 39 with alopecia areata. Some clones in this sample may be carry-over from other donors' samples. The CDR3 runs from the conserved cysteine through the conserved F or W. A D gene is named only where the DNA matches it firmly. Where a row states a size, it is once, few, many or the class of an expanded clone; other rows omit it.

TRBJ2-2 TRBV9 few TRBD2 CASSRTSGGANTGELFF TGTGCCAGCAGCCGTACTAGCGGGGGTGCAAACACCGGGGAGCTGTTTTTT
TRBJ2-7 TRBV18 few - CASSLALYYEQYF TGTGCCAGCTCACTCGCACTTTACTACGAGCAGTACTTC
TRBJ1-2 TRBV20-1 - - CSAVEGVNGYTF TGCAGTGCTGTTGAGGGTGTAAATGGCTACACCTTC
TRBJ2-5 TRBV7-2 - TRBD1 CASSFYRGETQYF TGTGCCAGCAGCTTTTACAGGGGAGAGACCCAGTACTTC
TRBJ2-1 TRBV7-9 many TRBD2 CASSRSGASHNEQFF TGTGCCAGCAGCCGAAGCGGGGCTAGCCACAATGAGCAGTTCTTC
TRBJ1-5 TRBV7-2 - - CASSRGEGNQPQHF TGTGCCAGCAGCCGGGGTGAGGGCAATCAGCCCCAGCATTTT
TRBJ2-5 TRBV20-1 - - CSAPRTLLQETQYF TGCAGTGCTCCCAGGACCCTGCTCCAAGAGACCCAGTACTTC
TRBJ2-3 TRBV20-1 many - CSAKLLVWARIDTQYF TGCAGTGCTAAATTGTTAGTTTGGGCTAGGATAGATACGCAGTATTTT
TRBJ2-2 TRBV2 few TRBD2 CASSEEAGYGELFF TGTGCCAGCAGTGAAGAAGCGGGGTACGGGGAGCTGTTTTTT
TRBJ1-4 TRBV28 few - CASLSLNNEKLFF TGTGCCAGCCTCAGCCTAAATAATGAAAAACTGTTTTTT
TRBJ1-2 TRBV5-1 many - CASSLQEDGYTF TGCGCCAGCAGCTTACAGGAAGATGGCTACACCTTC
TRBJ2-1 TRBV29-1 few - CSVEAPVAGSAYNEQFF TGCAGCGTTGAAGCCCCAGTTGCAGGGAGCGCCTACAATGAGCAGTTCTTC
TRBJ1-1 TRBV5-4 few - CASSFEQMNTEAFF TGTGCCAGCAGCTTTGAACAGATGAACACTGAAGCTTTCTTT
TRBJ1-2 TRBV6-1 - - CASSEGRGVYGYTF TGTGCCAGCAGTGAAGGCAGGGGCGTCTATGGCTACACCTTC
TRBJ1-5 TRBV20-1 - - CSARDRGQGQPQHF TGCAGTGCTAGAGACCGGGGGCAGGGTCAGCCCCAGCATTTT
TRBJ2-1 TRBV5-1 few - CASSKSGNEQFF TGCGCCAGCAGCAAAAGCGGTAATGAGCAGTTCTTC
TRBJ1-2 TRBV20-1 many TRBD1 CSARTGSNYGYTF TGCAGTGCCAGGACAGGATCTAACTATGGCTACACCTTC
TRBJ2-3 TRBV5-1 - - CASSFGQTTDTQYF TGCGCCAGCAGCTTCGGACAGACCACAGATACGCAGTATTTT
TRBJ1-6 TRBV7-2 few - CASSLVNSNSPLHF TGTGCCAGCAGCTTAGTGAACAGTAATTCACCCCTCCACTTT
TRBJ2-7 TRBV6-5 - - CASSYSGGQGRPSSYEQYF TGTGCCAGCAGTTACTCCGGGGGCCAGGGCCGACCGAGCTCCTACGAGCAGTACTTC
TRBJ2-1 TRBV6-5 - - CASSFSVPGLRETEQFF TGTGCCAGCAGTTTCTCAGTACCAGGCCTCAGAGAGACTGAGCAGTTCTTC
TRBJ2-1 TRBV3-1 - - CASSLAGPLDNEQFF TGTGCCAGCAGCCTCGCGGGACCTTTAGACAATGAGCAGTTCTTC
TRBJ2-1 TRBV7-2 - - CASSPDRDEQFF TGTGCCAGCAGCCCCGACAGAGACGAGCAGTTCTTC
TRBJ2-2 TRBV5-1 many - CASSLGHLNTGELFF TGCGCCAGCAGCTTGGGGCACCTGAACACCGGGGAGCTGTTTTTT
TRBJ2-6 TRBV2 many - CASSDRGAGANVLTF TGTGCCAGCAGTGACAGGGGTGCTGGGGCCAACGTCCTGACTTTC
TRBJ2-3 TRBV29-1 - - CSVEGGTDTQYF TGCAGCGTTGAGGGAGGCACAGATACGCAGTATTTT
TRBJ2-1 TRBV19 few - CASSPSRGTEQFF TGTGCCAGTAGTCCGTCTCGGGGCACTGAGCAGTTCTTC
TRBJ2-3 TRBV20-1 - - CSANPLSLGGITDTQYF TGCAGTGCTAACCCGCTATCCCTTGGGGGTATCACAGATACGCAGTATTTT
TRBJ1-6 TRBV7-6 few TRBD1 CASRPGTGFQSPLHF TGTGCCAGCAGACCCGGGACAGGATTCCAATCACCCCTCCACTTT
TRBJ2-1 TRBV6-2/TRBV6-3 - TRBD2 CASRFGLAGVVSYNEQFF TGTGCCAGCAGATTCGGACTAGCCGGGGTGGTATCCTACAATGAGCAGTTCTTC
TRBJ2-3 TRBV6-5 few TRBD2 CASSAAGVGVSQYF TGTGCCAGCAGCGCAGCGGGAGTAGGAGTGTCGCAGTATTTT
TRBJ1-6 TRBV9 - - CASSVGSSPLHF TGTGCCAGCAGCGTAGGGAGCTCACCCCTCCACTTT
TRBJ2-7 TRBV20-1 - - CSATGRYEQYF TGCAGTGCCACAGGTAGATACGAGCAGTACTTC
TRBJ2-2 TRBV12-3/TRBV12-4 - - CASSSRPSRTGELFF TGTGCCAGCAGTTCCCGGCCTAGTCGCACCGGGGAGCTGTTTTTT
TRBJ2-1 TRBV4-3 - TRBD1 CASSQVMTGDKSF TGCGCCAGCAGCCAAGTTATGACAGGGGATAAATCCTTC
TRBJ2-6 TRBV5-1 few - CASSLGRVPGANVLTF TGCGCCAGCAGCTTGGGCAGAGTCCCTGGGGCCAACGTCCTGACTTTC
TRBJ2-3 TRBV28 - - CASSSWTDRQYF TGTGCCAGCAGTTCATGGACGGACCGGCAGTATTTT
TRBJ2-5 TRBV9 few TRBD2 CASSVGTSGTVSTPEKETQYF TGTGCCAGCAGCGTAGGGACTAGCGGGACTGTATCGACCCCGGAAAAAGAGACCCAGTACTTC